The 5 T cell receptor beta chains listed next were all sequenced from one sample in a study of blood T cell repertoires in COVID-19. Only in-frame clones appear in the TCRdb table, and some are missing; sequencing was by immunoSEQ multiplex PCR. The sample lists about 190,000 clones; 65% to 80% were seen once. The specimen was peripheral blood. These receptors all stem from a woman in her forties or fifties with acute or convalescent COVID-19.

J is TRBJ1-1 and V is TRBV30; the match to TRBD1 covers 9 bases. This CDR3 is 13 amino acids long. V lost 3 bases, J lost 5 bases, and 4 bases stayed unmatched. The germline V gene has CDR1 GTSNPN and CDR2 SVGIG (reference sequence). The CDR3 nucleotides are TGTGCCTGGAGGTGGACAGGGGAAACTGAAGCTTTCTTT. Amino acid sequence: CAWRWTGETEAFF.

This rearrangement joins TRBV25-1 to TRBJ2-2, with TRBD1 as a possible D gene (6 bases). The CDR3 sequence is 13 residues long. CDR1 MGHDK and CDR2 SYGVNS come from the germline V gene. V lost 7 bases to trimming and J lost 1 base, with 7 bases between them. CDR3 loop: CASKGGNTGELFF. CDR3 DNA: TGTGCCAGCAAAGGGGGGAACACCGGGGAGCTGTTTTTT.

The chain links TRBV5-1 to TRBJ2-3; 7 nucleotides align to TRBD1. There are 17 residues in the CDR3. Germline loops: CDR1 SGHRS, CDR2 YFSETQ. The ends lost 4 bases at V and 3 bases at J; junction bases unmatched: 14. The CDR3 is CASSATGRDSLTDTQYF. CDR3 coding DNA: TGCGCCAGCAGCGCGACGGGACGGGACAGCCTAACAGATACGCAGTATTTT.

V gene TRBV28 combines with J gene TRBJ2-1; 11 positions agree with TRBD2. From germline, CDR1 is MDHEN and CDR2 SYDVKM. Unmatched junction bases numbered 8, after V lost 5 bases and J lost 5 bases. The CDR3 is 16 residues long. The CDR3 sequence: CASSARGTSGNNEQFF. The CDR3 DNA follows: TGTGCCAGCAGTGCCCGGGGGACTAGCGGAAACAATGAGCAGTTCTTC. The full variable domain, completed using reference TRBV28 and TRBJ2-1, is DVKVTQSSRYLVKRTGEKVFLECVQDMDHENMFWYRQDPGLGLRLIYFSYDVKMKEKGDIPEGYSVSREKKERFSLILESASTNQTSMYLCASSARGTSGNNEQFFGPGTRLTVL.

V and J are TRBV28 and TRBJ2-5, with 8 nucleotides matching TRBD2. The length of the CDR3 is 17 residues. CDR1 is MDHEN and CDR2 is SYDVKM in the germline V gene. Trimming at V came to 3 bases and at J to 1 base, leaving 10 bases not matched to a gene. CDR3 sequence reads: CASSFSGPGGIQETQYF. The CDR3 DNA is TGTGCCAGCAGTTTCAGCGGCCCGGGGGGGATCCAAGAGACCCAGTACTTC.